These 2 T cell receptor beta chains share one sample of origin, sequenced in a study of cytomegalovirus exposure and HLA in healthy donors. This PCR relied on a set of 60 Vbeta primers and 13 Jbeta primers. TCRdb's table, derived via immunoSEQ multiplex PCR, lists solely in-frame clones and lacks some. The sample has about 210,000 clones; roughly 74% are singletons. The source material was PBMCs. The source is a woman under 40 in good health and CMV-seropositive.

The V and J genes are TRBV13 and TRBJ2-7; 8 bases are shared with TRBD2. This CDR3 spans 15 amino acids. From germline, CDR1 is PRHDT and CDR2 FYEKMQ (reference sequence). V dropped 4 bases and J dropped 4; count of bases not matched to a gene: 9. The CDR3 DNA is TGTGCCAGCAGCTCCGGGCGGGGGGAGGGGTACGAGCAGTACTTC. Its protein is CASSSGRGEGYEQYF.

This clone is a singleton in its sample. The rearrangement joins TRBV30 to TRBJ1-1, with a tentative D call TRBD1 (5 bases). The germline gives CDR1 GTSNPN, CDR2 SVGIG (reference sequence). V was clipped by 3 bases and J by 0 bases, with 5 bases between them. The length of the CDR3 is 12 residues. CDR3 protein: CAWRGLNTEAFF. The CDR3 DNA sequence: TGTGCCTGGAGGGGGCTGAACACTGAAGCTTTCTTT.